This TCR beta chain was identified during a study of shared clonotypes between healthy human individuals (dated by TCRdb to 2018 to 2021). As for the study more broadly: Two women and a few men aged 18 to 49 years were included in the cohort. For each donor, CD4 naive and CD4 memory were each run on three plates, CD8 naive on two plates, and CD8 memory on one plate. To estimate repertoire size and how much clonotype sharing occurs between individuals, the study deeply sequenced the blood TCR repertoires of five healthy adults. Different laboratories and diverse techniques were used to prepare libraries and sequence TCR repertoires, to increase sequencing depth and limit assay-specific biases. Each donor's leukapheresis produced roughly between about 0.8 and 8.9 billion PBMCs.

CDR1 and CDR2, looked up from the germline V gene, are MRHNA and SNTAGT. CDR3 length: 13 amino acids, cysteine to phenylalanine. Only the CDR3 part of the read is kept: 39 bases, read in frame from the first base. Trimming takes 5 bases from V and 6 bases from J, and the germline ends sit 10 bases apart. Healthy HIV-negative adults with no recently reported acute infections or vaccinations were included as donors. Every donor was a Caucasian adult living in Nashville, Tennessee, USA. CD4+ T cells were enriched by magnetic negative selection, after which naive cells were positively selected on CD45RA and the negative fraction was taken as the memory subset. Blood was collected by leukapheresis, and PBMCs were isolated by Ficoll-Histopaque density gradient centrifugation and then cryopreserved in liquid nitrogen vapor phase. Analytical flow cytometry was used to check the purity and quantity of each magnetically sorted T cell population. Genomic DNA was isolated from every sorted fraction and measured by UV absorbance on a Nanodrop 2000c.

Using the deep immunoSEQ assay, TCR CDR3 regions were amplified from genomic DNA by multiplex PCR. Extracted genomic DNA from each cell subset was spread evenly across all wells of several immunoSEQ 96-well plates, with each plate serving as a replicate. For sorted subsets, 200 to 250 ng genomic DNA, equal to tens of thousands of T cell genomes, was loaded into each replicate PCR. Purified libraries were measured with a Qubit 3.0 fluorometer, size-checked on a Bioanalyzer 2100, and measured again with the KAPA Library Quantification kit. A separate single-read 150-cycle Illumina NextSeq 550 flow cell was used to sequence each immunoSEQ 96-well plate. The paper's processing steps were these. Because only junctional sequences without quality scores were contained in the immunoSEQ output, filtering matching that applied to full-length reads could not be performed. To assign V/J genes and CDR3, sequences were annotated using PyIR, a Python wrapper for IgBLAST v1.9, with IMGT germline references. Reads with weak V/J assignments (E-value above 1e-6), missing CDR3, stop codons, out-of-frame junctions, or ambiguous translated residues were removed. V3J clonotypes were defined as sequences sharing an identical inferred V gene, J gene, and CDR3 amino acid sequence. The percentage overlap between two repertoires was calculated by dividing the number of shared unique clonotypes by the size of the smaller repertoire. Richness of each repertoire was evaluated using RTK rarefaction, the Chao1 estimator, and Recon v2.1 estimates of unobserved clonotypes. Generation probabilities for all TCRbeta clonotypes obtained by the gDNA method from a handful of donors were computed using OLGA. Held by TCRdb, this immuneACCESS table contains in-frame sequences only and omits some clones. Under half of the omission traces to an unresolved V gene where checked; the cause of the rest is unknown. V, J and clone size derive from that table, while D and trimming were established from the DNA sequence. The table for this sample lists a few million clones; approximately 94% of them were counted only once. The ten largest clones capture roughly 0.14% of the sample.

Broad study findings and their caveats: Naive subsets generally had larger estimated clonotype richness than memory subsets. The small number of donors limited the genetic and exposure-history diversity represented. Sampling was restricted to blood, and TCR repertoires in tissue are likely to differ from TCR repertoires in blood. Pairwise subsampling indicated that sequencing depth was expected to affect the degree of clonotype sharing among donors. About 5% of naive CD4, roughly 3.5% of naive CD8, about 2.5% of memory CD4, and around 0.4% of memory CD8 clonotypes were shared across several donors. Compared with non-shared clonotypes, clonotypes shared by all four sorted-subset donors had higher generation probabilities. Incomplete sequencing was indicated by rarefaction of sorted-subset datasets, despite the large sequencing depth.

Note on this clone: Its specific antigen is unknown. Base qualities were left out, and no much larger clone turns up one base away.

The V and J genes are TRBV6-4 and TRBJ2-2, with TRBD2 as a weak D call on 6 bases. The sequence was collected from a man younger than 35 in good health. Sequencing was performed on naive CD4+ T cells sorted from blood. The sample's cell subset or site label is to be understood as: CD45RA+ positively selected. The DNA sequence is as follows: TGTGCCAGCAGTAGGGAGGCTGCCGGGGAGCTGTTTTTT. This encodes CASSREAAGELFF.